Below, 14 T cell receptor beta chains from the same sample are listed, as sequenced in a study of blood T cell repertoires in COVID-19. Repertoires were generated with immunoSEQ multiplex PCR, while TCRdb's copy carries only in-frame clones and drops some. The sample contains 270,000 or so clones, about 90% of which appear only once. The specimen was peripheral blood. Receptor source: a woman aged 25-40 years with COVID-19, enrolled during active disease.

V is TRBV3-1 (or the pseudogene TRBV3-2) and J is TRBJ1-6; 10 bases are a match to TRBD1. This CDR3 spans 16 amino acids. CDR1 is LGHDT and CDR2 is YNNKEL in the germline V gene (reference sequence). After removal of 1 base from V and 10 bases from J, the junction contained 7 bases not matched to a gene. CDR3 sequence (DNA): TGTGCCAGCAGCCAAGGTTGGGACAGGGGTGAATCACCCCTCCACTTT. Translated, it gives CASSQGWDRGESPLHF.

This clone was observed a handful of times. The chain is built from TRBV30 and TRBJ1-6; D perhaps matches TRBD1 (5 bases). The CDR3 has 15 amino acids. Trimming removed 2 bases at V and 7 bases at J, with 15 bases between. The germline V gene has CDR1 GTSNPN and CDR2 SVGIG (reference sequence). As DNA, the CDR3 is TGTGCCTGGAGTCTTACTAGGAGGGGCAATTCACCCCTCCACTTT. Translation gives CAWSLTRRGNSPLHF. The full variable domain, completed using reference TRBV30 and TRBJ1-6, is SQTIHQWPATLVQPVGSPLSLECTVEGTSNPNLYWYRQAAGRGLQLLFYSVGIGQISSEVPQNLSASRPQDRQFILSSKKLLLSDSGFYLCAWSLTRRGNSPLHFGNGTRLTVT.

At least ten counts were recorded for this clone. The V and J genes are TRBV20-1 and TRBJ2-1, with TRBD2 matching 7 bases. This CDR3 contains 17 residues. Germline V gene data show CDR1 as DFQATT and CDR2 as SNEGSKA (reference sequence). Trimming at V came to 3 bases and at J to 7 bases, leaving 18 bases not matched to a gene. The CDR3 is CSASLSRVGGRGNEQFF. Written as DNA, the CDR3 is TGCAGTGCTAGTCTCTCTCGGGTCGGGGGGAGGGGAAATGAGCAGTTCTTC.

The chain combines TRBV6-4 with TRBJ1-3; possible D gene TRBD1, 6 bases. The CDR3 is 14 amino acids. Trimming left V 3 bases short and J 5 bases short, with 11 bases between. Looked up from germline, CDR1 is MRHNA and CDR2 is SNTAGT. The CDR3 bases are TGTGCCAGCAGTGAAGGCAGGGGAAGAAACACCATATATTTT. Protein product: CASSEGRGRNTIYF.

The chain joins TRBV5-4 to TRBJ2-7, with 10 bases identical to TRBD2. The germline gives CDR1 SGHNT, CDR2 YYREEE (reference sequence). V lost 4 bases to trimming and J lost 3 bases; unmatched junction nucleotides: 4. This CDR3 has 14 amino acids. The CDR3 sequence is CASSQGLAIYEQYF. As DNA, the CDR3 is TGTGCCAGCAGCCAGGGACTAGCGATCTACGAGCAGTACTTC.

The chain couples TRBV19 to TRBJ2-2; D ambiguous. This CDR3 is built from 17 residues. The V end lost 4 bases, the J end lost 5 bases, and 20 bases lay between the germline ends. In germline, CDR1 is LNHDA, CDR2 SQIVND (reference sequence). Written as DNA, the CDR3 is TGTGCCAGTAGTACAACGAAGACGGAGAGATTAACCGGGGAGCTGTTTTTT. Its translation is CASSTTKTERLTGELFF. The complete variable domain, with remaining parts taken from reference TRBV19 and TRBJ2-2, reads DGGITQSPKYLFRKEGQNVTLSCEQNLNHDAMYWYRQDPGQGLRLIYYSQIVNDFQKGDIAEGYSVSREKKESFPLTVTSAQKNPTAFYLCASSTTKTERLTGELFFGEGSRLTVL.

This chain links TRBV5-4 with TRBJ2-5, with D possibly being TRBD2 (6 bases). CDR1 and CDR2 from the germline V gene are SGHNT and YYREEE (reference sequence). There are 14 residues in the CDR3. Trimming removed 4 bases from V and 4 bases from J, with 14 bases in between. The CDR3 region is CASSTPTGVETQYF. The CDR3 nucleotides read TGTGCCAGCAGCACCCCGACGGGGGTAGAGACCCAGTACTTC.

The CDR3 loop is CASSAGAPSFHEQYF. In nucleotides, the CDR3 is TGTGCCAGTTCCGCGGGGGCCCCAAGTTTTCACGAGCAGTACTTC. This rearrangement joins TRBV27 to TRBJ2-7; perhaps TRBD2 as D (7 bases). V lost 9 bases and J lost 5, with 23 bases in between. This CDR3 comprises 15 residues. In germline, CDR1 is MNHEY, CDR2 SMNVEV (reference sequence).

The chain couples TRBV5-1 to TRBJ2-7; 10 bases match TRBD1. CDR1 and CDR2 (germline): SGHRS, YFSETQ. The ends lost 4 bases at V and 5 bases at J; junction bases unmatched: 6. This CDR3 spans 14 amino acids. CDR3 sequence: CASSPGTGANEQYF. In nucleotides, the CDR3 is TGCGCCAGCAGCCCCGGGACAGGGGCTAACGAGCAGTACTTC.

This clone was seen a handful of times. The genes are TRBV11-2 and TRBJ1-4, with D unresolved. Trimming removed 5 bases from V and 8 bases from J, with 9 bases in between. Germline assignment: CDR1 SGHAT and CDR2 FQNNGV. The CDR3 has 12 residues. This chain's CDR3 is CASSRESEKLFF. DNA for the CDR3: TGTGCCAGCAGCCGAGAGTCCGAAAAACTGTTTTTT.

The rearrangement links TRBV2 to TRBJ2-2, with D tentatively TRBD2 (6 bases). Germline values: CDR1 SNHLY, CDR2 FYNNEI. The CDR3 sequence is 15 residues long. The ends were cut back, 6 bases at V and 6 bases at J, with 17 bases in the middle. CDR3 bases: TGTGCCAGCAGCCCCTTCGGGGGATGGGCCGGGGAGCTGTTTTTT. Translation: CASSPFGGWAGELFF.

In this sample, this clone turned up once. This chain uses TRBV5-4 with TRBJ1-2, with 7 positions matching TRBD1. V was pared by 6 bases and J by 7 bases, with 6 bases of the junction left unmatched. The CDR3 totals 12 residues. Per germline, CDR1 SGHNT and CDR2 YYREEE (reference sequence). The CDR3, as DNA: TGTGCCAGCAACAGGGGCACCCGTGGCTACACCTTC. Translating it yields CASNRGTRGYTF.

V gene TRBV9 combines with J gene TRBJ2-5; 8 bases fit TRBD2. CDR3 size: 15 residues. The germline V gene encodes CDR1 SGDLS and CDR2 YYNGEE. Trimming took 2 bases from V and 5 from J; bases not matched to a gene: 8. As DNA, the CDR3 is TGTGCCAGCAGCGTGGGCGGGGGGAACGGGGAGACCCAGTACTTC. Protein product: CASSVGGGNGETQYF.

The chain combines TRBV7-9 with TRBJ2-7, with D unclear. Trimming stripped 5 bases from V and 0 bases from J, with 11 bases between. The CDR3 is 14 amino acids. The germline CDR1 and CDR2 sequences are SEHNR and FQNEAQ (reference sequence). CDR3 in amino acids: CASSPPLNSYEQYF. CDR3 sequence (DNA): TGTGCCAGCAGCCCCCCCCTAAACTCCTACGAGCAGTACTTC.